These T cell receptor beta chains were read from a single sample in a study of control samples from healthy donors and cancer patients. The repertoire was sequenced with immunoSEQ multiplex PCR; TCRdb's copy has only in-frame clones and lacks some. The sample records under 80,000 clones, over 85% being singletons. The material sequenced was PBMCs. The receptors originated from a woman aged 35 to 49 with lung cancer. The CDR3 runs from the conserved cysteine through the conserved F or W. The order of the fields is CDR3 protein, V gene, J gene, clone size. Rows may omit the clone size; those that give it use once, few, many or a size class.

CDR3 protein: CSVGDFYNSPLHF
V gene: TRBV29-1
J gene: TRBJ1-6
clone size: .

CDR3 protein: CASSGRPGGRDNEQFF
V gene: TRBV3-1/TRBV3-2
J gene: TRBJ2-1
clone size: .

CDR3 protein: CASSHLTGKGTYGYTF
V gene: TRBV4-2
J gene: TRBJ1-2
clone size: .

CDR3 protein: CASSSQTSGWSQYF
V gene: TRBV6-5
J gene: TRBJ2-3
clone size: .

CDR3 protein: CAWSDSTNTEAFF
V gene: TRBV30
J gene: TRBJ1-1
clone size: .

CDR3 protein: CASSYTYEQYF
V gene: TRBV6-5
J gene: TRBJ2-7
clone size: .

CDR3 protein: CASSSSHTNEQFF
V gene: TRBV7-8
J gene: TRBJ2-1
clone size: .

CDR3 protein: CASSVGRDRDLQYF
V gene: TRBV7-9
J gene: TRBJ2-7
clone size: .

CDR3 protein: CASTTTSAGNTQYF
V gene: TRBV6-6
J gene: TRBJ2-3
clone size: .

CDR3 protein: CASSQVADEYYEQYF
V gene: TRBV4-1
J gene: TRBJ2-7
clone size: .

CDR3 protein: CASSLLQGADTIYF
V gene: TRBV7-2
J gene: TRBJ1-3
clone size: .

CDR3 protein: CAWATGEYTEAFF
V gene: TRBV30
J gene: TRBJ1-1
clone size: .

CDR3 protein: CASSLVEKLFF
V gene: TRBV6-6
J gene: TRBJ1-4
clone size: .

CDR3 protein: CASSLVLTSGIYEQYF
V gene: TRBV7-9
J gene: TRBJ2-7
clone size: .

CDR3 protein: CAWRRWRALNYGYTF
V gene: TRBV30
J gene: TRBJ1-2
clone size: .

CDR3 protein: CASSERRGPYNEQFF
V gene: TRBV27
J gene: TRBJ2-1
clone size: .

CDR3 protein: CASSLVARPSDYGYTF
V gene: TRBV11-2
J gene: TRBJ1-2
clone size: .

CDR3 protein: CASRPGRGAGELFF
V gene: TRBV6-5
J gene: TRBJ2-2
clone size: .

CDR3 protein: CASRGRGPPLHF
V gene: TRBV12-3/TRBV12-4
J gene: TRBJ1-6
clone size: .

CDR3 protein: CAFTVGGIGNEKLFF
V gene: TRBV6-4
J gene: TRBJ1-4
clone size: .

CDR3 protein: CASSLMDRDTDTQYF
V gene: TRBV5-1
J gene: TRBJ2-3
clone size: .

CDR3 protein: CASSPNRGASYEQYF
V gene: TRBV18
J gene: TRBJ2-7
clone size: once

CDR3 protein: CASSQDNTGGPNYGYTF
V gene: TRBV4-1
J gene: TRBJ1-2
clone size: .

CDR3 protein: CASRVAGGLSGELFF
V gene: TRBV5-6
J gene: TRBJ2-2
clone size: .

CDR3 protein: CASSPRSSYEQYF
V gene: TRBV28
J gene: TRBJ2-7
clone size: .

CDR3 protein: CAISVGQRNTEAFF
V gene: TRBV10-3
J gene: TRBJ1-1
clone size: once

CDR3 protein: CASSLGPGDGNEQYF
V gene: TRBV7-6
J gene: TRBJ2-7
clone size: .

CDR3 protein: CASSLAGTVAKNIQYF
V gene: TRBV7-2
J gene: TRBJ2-4
clone size: .

CDR3 protein: CASSDTSNTGELFF
V gene: TRBV6-1
J gene: TRBJ2-2
clone size: .

CDR3 protein: CASSTINSNQPQHF
V gene: TRBV6-6
J gene: TRBJ1-5
clone size: .